This T cell receptor (beta chain) was sequenced for a study of type 1 and type 2 diabetes patients. Study-wide context: Donors were type 1 diabetes, type 2 diabetes, or nondiabetic controls.

Other autoimmune diseases and infections within the past four weeks excluded donors. Roughly 9.8 milliliters of peripheral blood were drawn from each donor. The PCR template was genomic DNA. The TCR beta CDR3 region was amplified using 30 forward and 13 reverse primers. TCRdb passed the multiplex PCR reads through MiXCR, listing each CDR3 protein once. The table shows 250,000 or so distinct CDR3 sequences, with more than 40% occurring only once. V shed 5 bases and J shed 4 bases, with 10 bases lying between them. Germline CDR1 and CDR2: SGHRS and YFSETQ. The length of the CDR3 is 12 residues. Study results and limitations: Unmatched age and gender across groups might bias interpretation.

Remarks on this clonotype: What it recognizes is unknown.

Material: peripheral blood mononuclear cells (PBMCs). The chain employs TRBV5-1 and TRBJ2-7, with D unclear. This TCR was sampled from a man aged 18 to 29 with type 2 diabetes. CDR3 amino acids: CASRAGSYEQYF. CDR3 bases: TGCGCCAGCAGGGCTGGTTCTTACGAGCAGTACTTC.